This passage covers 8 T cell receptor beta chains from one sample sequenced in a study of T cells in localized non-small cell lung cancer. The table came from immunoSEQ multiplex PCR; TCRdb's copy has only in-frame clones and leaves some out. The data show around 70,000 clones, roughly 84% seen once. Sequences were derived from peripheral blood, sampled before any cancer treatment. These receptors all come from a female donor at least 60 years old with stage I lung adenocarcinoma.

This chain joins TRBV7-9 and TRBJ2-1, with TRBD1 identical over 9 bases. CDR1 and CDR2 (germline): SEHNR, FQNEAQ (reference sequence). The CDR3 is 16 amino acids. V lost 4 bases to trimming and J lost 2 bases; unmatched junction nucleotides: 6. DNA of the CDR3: TGTGCCAGCAGCTCAACGGACAGGGGAGCCTACAATGAGCAGTTCTTC. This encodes CASSSTDRGAYNEQFF. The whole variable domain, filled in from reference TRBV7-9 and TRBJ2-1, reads DTGVSQNPRHKITKRGQNVTFRCDPISEHNRLYWYRQTLGQGPEFLTYFQNEAQLEKSRLLSDRFSAERPKGSFSTLEIQRTEQGDSAMYLCASSSTDRGAYNEQFFGPGTRLTVL.

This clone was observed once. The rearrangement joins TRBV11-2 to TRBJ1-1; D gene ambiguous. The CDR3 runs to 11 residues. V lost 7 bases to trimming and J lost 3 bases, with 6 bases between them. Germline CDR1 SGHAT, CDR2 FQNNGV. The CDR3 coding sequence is TGTGCCAGCACCGTATACACTGAAGCTTTCTTT. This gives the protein CASTVYTEAFF.

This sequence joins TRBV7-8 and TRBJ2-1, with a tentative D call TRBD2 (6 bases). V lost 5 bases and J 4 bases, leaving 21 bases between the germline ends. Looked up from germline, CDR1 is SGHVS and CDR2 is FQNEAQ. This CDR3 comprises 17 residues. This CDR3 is CASSRRIGRERYNEQFF. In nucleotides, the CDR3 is TGTGCCAGCAGCCGAAGGATTGGTCGGGAGAGGTACAATGAGCAGTTCTTC.

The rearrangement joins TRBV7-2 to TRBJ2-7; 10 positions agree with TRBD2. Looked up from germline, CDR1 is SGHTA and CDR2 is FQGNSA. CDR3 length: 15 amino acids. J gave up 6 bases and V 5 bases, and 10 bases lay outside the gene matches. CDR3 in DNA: TGTGCCAGCAGCCCCAGGACTAGCGGCGATTTCGAGCAGTACTTC. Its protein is CASSPRTSGDFEQYF. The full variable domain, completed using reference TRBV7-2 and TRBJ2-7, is GAGVSQSPSNKVTEKGKDVELRCDPISGHTALYWYRQSLGQGLEFLIYFQGNSAPDKSGLPSDRFSAERTGGSVSTLTIQRTQQEDSAVYLCASSPRTSGDFEQYFGPGTRLTVT.

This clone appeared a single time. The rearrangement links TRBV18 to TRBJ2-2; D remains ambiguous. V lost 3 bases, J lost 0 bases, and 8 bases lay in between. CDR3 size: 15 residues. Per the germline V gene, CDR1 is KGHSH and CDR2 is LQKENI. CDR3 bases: TGTGCCAGCTCACCCTCCGGGCCGAACACCGGGGAGCTGTTTTTT. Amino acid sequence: CASSPSGPNTGELFF.

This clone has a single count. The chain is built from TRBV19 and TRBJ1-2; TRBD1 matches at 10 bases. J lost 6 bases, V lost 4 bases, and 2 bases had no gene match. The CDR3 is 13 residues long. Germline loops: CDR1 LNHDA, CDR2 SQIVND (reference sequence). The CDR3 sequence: CASSTGTGDGYTF. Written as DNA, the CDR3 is TGTGCCAGTAGTACCGGGACAGGGGATGGCTACACCTTC.

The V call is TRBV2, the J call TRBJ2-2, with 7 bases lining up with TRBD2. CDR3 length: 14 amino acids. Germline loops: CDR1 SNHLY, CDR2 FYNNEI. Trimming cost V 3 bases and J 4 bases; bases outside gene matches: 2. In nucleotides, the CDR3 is TGTGCCAGCAGTGACAGGGAGGGCACCGGGGAGCTGTTTTTT. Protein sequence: CASSDREGTGELFF.

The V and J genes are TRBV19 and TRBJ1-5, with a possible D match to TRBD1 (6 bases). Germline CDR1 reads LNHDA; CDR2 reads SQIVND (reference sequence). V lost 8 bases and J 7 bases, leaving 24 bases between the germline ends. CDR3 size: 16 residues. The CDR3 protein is CASSTHYQTGRQPQHF. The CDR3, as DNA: TGTGCCAGTTCTACCCACTACCAGACAGGACGGCAGCCCCAGCATTTT. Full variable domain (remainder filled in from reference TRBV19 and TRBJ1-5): DGGITQSPKYLFRKEGQNVTLSCEQNLNHDAMYWYRQDPGQGLRLIYYSQIVNDFQKGDIAEGYSVSREKKESFPLTVTSAQKNPTAFYLCASSTHYQTGRQPQHFGDGTRLSIL.